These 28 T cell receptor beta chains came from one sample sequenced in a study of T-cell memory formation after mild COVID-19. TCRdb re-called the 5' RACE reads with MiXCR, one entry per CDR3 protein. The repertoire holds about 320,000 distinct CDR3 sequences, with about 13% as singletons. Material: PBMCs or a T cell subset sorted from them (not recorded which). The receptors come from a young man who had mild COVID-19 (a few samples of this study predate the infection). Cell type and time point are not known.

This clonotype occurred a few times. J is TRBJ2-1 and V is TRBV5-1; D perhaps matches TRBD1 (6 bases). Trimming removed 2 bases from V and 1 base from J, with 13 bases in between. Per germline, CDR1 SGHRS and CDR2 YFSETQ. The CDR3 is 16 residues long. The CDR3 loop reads CASSLQQGASYNEQFF. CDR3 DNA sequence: TGCGCCAGCAGCTTACAACAGGGAGCGTCCTACAATGAGCAGTTCTTC.

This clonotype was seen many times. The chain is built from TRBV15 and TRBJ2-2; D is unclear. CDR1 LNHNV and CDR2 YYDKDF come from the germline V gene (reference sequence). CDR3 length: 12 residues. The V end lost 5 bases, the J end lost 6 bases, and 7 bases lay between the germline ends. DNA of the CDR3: TGTGCCACCAGCTTCTGGGCCGGGGAGCTGTTTTTT. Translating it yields CATSFWAGELFF.

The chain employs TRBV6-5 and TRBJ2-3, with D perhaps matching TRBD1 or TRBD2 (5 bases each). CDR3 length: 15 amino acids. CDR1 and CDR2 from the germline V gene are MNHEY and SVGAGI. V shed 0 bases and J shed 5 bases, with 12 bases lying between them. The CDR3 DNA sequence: TGTGCCAGCAGTTACTCGGGCAGGGCGGGAGATACGCAGTATTTT. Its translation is CASSYSGRAGDTQYF.

CDR3 amino acids: CASSDGTGREEQYV. CDR3 coding DNA: TGTGCCAGCAGTGACGGGACAGGGAGGGAAGAGCAGTACGTC. The gene calls are TRBV6-6 and TRBJ2-7, with 9 positions matching TRBD1. With V trimmed by 5 bases and J by 7 bases, 9 bases remained unmatched. This CDR3 has 14 residues. CDR1 is MNHNY, CDR2 SVGAGI, per germline (reference sequence).

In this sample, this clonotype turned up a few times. In nucleotides, the CDR3 is TGTGCCACCAGCAGAGATCAAGGTTCCTGGGATGGAAACACCATATATTTT. This codes for CATSRDQGSWDGNTIYF. This sequence joins TRBV15 and TRBJ1-3; D call uncertain. Germline values: CDR1 LNHNV, CDR2 YYDKDF (reference sequence). The CDR3 contains 17 residues. Trimming cost V 0 bases and J 3 bases, with 15 bases left between them.

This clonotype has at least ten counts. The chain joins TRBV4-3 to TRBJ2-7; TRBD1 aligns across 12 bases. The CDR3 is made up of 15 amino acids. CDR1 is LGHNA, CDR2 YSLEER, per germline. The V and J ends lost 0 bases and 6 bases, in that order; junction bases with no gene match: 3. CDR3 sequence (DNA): TGCGCCAGCAGCCAAGAGGGACAGGGGGCTTTCGAGCAGTACTTC. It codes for CASSQEGQGAFEQYF.

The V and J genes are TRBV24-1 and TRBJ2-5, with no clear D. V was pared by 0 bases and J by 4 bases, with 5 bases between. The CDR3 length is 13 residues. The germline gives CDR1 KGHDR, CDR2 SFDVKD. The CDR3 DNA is TGTGCCACCAGTGATTTGCCTACAGAGACCCAGTACTTC. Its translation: CATSDLPTETQYF.

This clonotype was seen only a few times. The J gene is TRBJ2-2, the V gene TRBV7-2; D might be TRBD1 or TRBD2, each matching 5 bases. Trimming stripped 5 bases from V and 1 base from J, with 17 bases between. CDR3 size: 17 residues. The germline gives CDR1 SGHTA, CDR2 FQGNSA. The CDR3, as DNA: TGTGCCAGCAGCCCACCCTCCGGGACCAAGAACACCGGGGAGCTGTTTTTT. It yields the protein CASSPPSGTKNTGELFF.

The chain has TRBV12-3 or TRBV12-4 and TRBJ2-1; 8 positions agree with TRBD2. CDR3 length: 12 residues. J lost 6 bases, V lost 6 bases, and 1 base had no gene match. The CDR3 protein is CASRTSANEQFF. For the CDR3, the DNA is TGTGCCAGCAGGACTAGCGCCAATGAGCAGTTCTTC.

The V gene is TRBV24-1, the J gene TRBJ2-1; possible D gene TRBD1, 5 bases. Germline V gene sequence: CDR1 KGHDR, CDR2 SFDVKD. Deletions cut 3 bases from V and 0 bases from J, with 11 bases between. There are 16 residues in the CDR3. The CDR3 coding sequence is TGTGCCACCAGTGATGTAACAGGCGACTCCTACAATGAGCAGTTCTTC. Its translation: CATSDVTGDSYNEQFF.

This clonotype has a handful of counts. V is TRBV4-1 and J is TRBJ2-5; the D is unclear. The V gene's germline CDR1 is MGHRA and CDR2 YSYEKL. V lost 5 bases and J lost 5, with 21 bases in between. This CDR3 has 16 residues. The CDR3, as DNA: TGCGCCAGCAGCTCGCCCGCCGGCGCCCGTCGGGAGACCCAGTACTTC. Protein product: CASSSPAGARRETQYF.

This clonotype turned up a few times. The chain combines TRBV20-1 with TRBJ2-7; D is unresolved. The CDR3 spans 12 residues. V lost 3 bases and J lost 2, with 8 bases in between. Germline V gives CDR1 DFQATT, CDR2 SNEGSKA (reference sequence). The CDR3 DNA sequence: TGCAGTGCTAGGGGCACGGCCTACGAGCAGTACGTC. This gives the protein CSARGTAYEQYV.

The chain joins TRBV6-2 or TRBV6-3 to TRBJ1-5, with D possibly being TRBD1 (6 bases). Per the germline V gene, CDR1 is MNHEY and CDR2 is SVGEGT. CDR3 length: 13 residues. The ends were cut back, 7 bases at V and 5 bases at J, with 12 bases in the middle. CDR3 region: CASTTGMDQPQHF. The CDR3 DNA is TGTGCCAGCACTACAGGGATGGATCAGCCCCAGCATTTT.

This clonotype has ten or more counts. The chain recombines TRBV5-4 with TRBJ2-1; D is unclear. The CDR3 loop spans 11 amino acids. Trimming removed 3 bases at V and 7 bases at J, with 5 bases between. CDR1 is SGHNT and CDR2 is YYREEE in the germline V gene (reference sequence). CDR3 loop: CASSWGNEQFF. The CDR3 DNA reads TGTGCCAGCAGCTGGGGTAATGAGCAGTTCTTC. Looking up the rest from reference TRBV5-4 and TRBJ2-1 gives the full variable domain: ETGVTQSPTHLIKTRGQQVTLRCSSQSGHNTVSWYQQALGQGPQFIFQYYREEENGRGNFPPRFSGLQFPNYSSELNVNALELDDSALYLCASSWGNEQFFGPGTRLTVL.

The CDR3 coding sequence is TGTGCCAGCAGCCAAGGGACAGGGGGCTTCTACGAGCAGTACTTC. Translated, it gives CASSQGTGGFYEQYF. This chain uses TRBV12-3 or TRBV12-4 with TRBJ2-7; 12 nucleotides agree with TRBD1. CDR3 length: 15 amino acids. V was pared by 6 bases and J by 3 bases, with 6 bases of the junction left unmatched.

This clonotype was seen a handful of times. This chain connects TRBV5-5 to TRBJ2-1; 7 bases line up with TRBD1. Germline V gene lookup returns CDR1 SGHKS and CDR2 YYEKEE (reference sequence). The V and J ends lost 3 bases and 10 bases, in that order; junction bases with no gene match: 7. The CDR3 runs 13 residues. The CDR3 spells CASSSEWTGEQFF. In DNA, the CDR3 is TGTGCCAGCAGCTCTGAGTGGACAGGCGAGCAGTTCTTC.

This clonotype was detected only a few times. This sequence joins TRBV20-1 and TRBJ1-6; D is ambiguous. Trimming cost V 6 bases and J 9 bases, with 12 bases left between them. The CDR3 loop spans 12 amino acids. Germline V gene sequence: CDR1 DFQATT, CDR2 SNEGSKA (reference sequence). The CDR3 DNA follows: TGCAGTGCCCGAAACGGCTTTTCACCCCTCCACTTT. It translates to CSARNGFSPLHF.

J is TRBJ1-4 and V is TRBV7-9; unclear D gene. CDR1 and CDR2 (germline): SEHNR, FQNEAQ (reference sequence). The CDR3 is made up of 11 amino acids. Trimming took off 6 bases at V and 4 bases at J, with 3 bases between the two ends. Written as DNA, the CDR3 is TGTGCCAGCAGGAGTAATGAAAAACTGTTTTTT. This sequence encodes CASRSNEKLFF. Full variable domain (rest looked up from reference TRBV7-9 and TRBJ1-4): DTGVSQNPRHKITKRGQNVTFRCDPISEHNRLYWYRQTLGQGPEFLTYFQNEAQLEKSRLLSDRFSAERPKGSFSTLEIQRTEQGDSAMYLCASRSNEKLFFGSGTQLSVL.

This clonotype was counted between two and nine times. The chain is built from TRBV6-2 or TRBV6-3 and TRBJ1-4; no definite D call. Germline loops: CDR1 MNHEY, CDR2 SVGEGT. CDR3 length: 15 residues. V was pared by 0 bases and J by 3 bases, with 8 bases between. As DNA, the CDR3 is TGTGCCAGCAGTTACTCCATACCGTCTAATGAAAAACTGTTTTTT. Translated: CASSYSIPSNEKLFF.

The CDR3 DNA follows: TGTGCCAGCAGCCCCTGGGGGGGCACTGAAGCTTTCTTT. This encodes CASSPWGGTEAFF. V is TRBV5-5 and J is TRBJ1-1; D might be TRBD1 (5 bases). The CDR3 is 13 residues long. Germline CDR1 and CDR2: SGHKS and YYEKEE (reference sequence). V was trimmed by 4 bases and J by 4 bases, leaving 11 bases between them.

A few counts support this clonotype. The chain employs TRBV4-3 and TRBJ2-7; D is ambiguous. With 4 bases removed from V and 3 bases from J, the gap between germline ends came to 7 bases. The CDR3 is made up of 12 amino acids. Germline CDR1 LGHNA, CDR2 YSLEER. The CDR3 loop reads CASSRPGYEQYV. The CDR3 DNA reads TGCGCCAGCAGCCGGCCAGGCTACGAGCAGTACGTC.

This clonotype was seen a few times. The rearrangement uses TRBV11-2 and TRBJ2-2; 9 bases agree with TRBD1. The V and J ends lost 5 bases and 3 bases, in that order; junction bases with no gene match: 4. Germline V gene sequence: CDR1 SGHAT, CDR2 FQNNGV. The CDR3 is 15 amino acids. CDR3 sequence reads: CASSPWTGDTGELFF. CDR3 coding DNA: TGTGCCAGCAGCCCTTGGACAGGGGACACCGGGGAGCTGTTTTTT.

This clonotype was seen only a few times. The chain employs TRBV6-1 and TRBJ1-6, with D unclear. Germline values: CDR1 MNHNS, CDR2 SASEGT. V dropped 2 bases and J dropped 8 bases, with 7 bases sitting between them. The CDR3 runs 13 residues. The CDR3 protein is CASSETQDSPLHF. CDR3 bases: TGTGCCAGCAGTGAAACCCAGGATTCACCCCTCCACTTT.

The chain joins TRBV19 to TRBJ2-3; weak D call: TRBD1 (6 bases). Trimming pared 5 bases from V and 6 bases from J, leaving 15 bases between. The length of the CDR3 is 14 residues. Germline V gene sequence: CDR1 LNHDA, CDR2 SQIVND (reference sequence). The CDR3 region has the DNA TGTGCCAGTAGTCCCCTGGACAGTCGGGATACGCAGTATTTT. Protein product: CASSPLDSRDTQYF.

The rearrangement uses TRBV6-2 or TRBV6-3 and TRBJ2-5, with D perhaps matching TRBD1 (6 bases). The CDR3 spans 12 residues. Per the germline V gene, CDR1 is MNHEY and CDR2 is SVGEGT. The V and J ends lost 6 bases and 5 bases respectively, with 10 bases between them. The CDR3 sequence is CASSPGAETQYF. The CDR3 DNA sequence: TGTGCCAGCAGCCCAGGGGCTGAGACCCAGTACTTC.

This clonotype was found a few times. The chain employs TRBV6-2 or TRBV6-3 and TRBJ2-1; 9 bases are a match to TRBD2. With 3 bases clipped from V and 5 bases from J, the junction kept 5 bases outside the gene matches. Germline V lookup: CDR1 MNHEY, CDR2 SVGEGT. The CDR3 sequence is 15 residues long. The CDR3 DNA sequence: TGTGCCAGCAGTTATATACTAGCGGGCCACAATGAGCAGTTCTTC. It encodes CASSYILAGHNEQFF.

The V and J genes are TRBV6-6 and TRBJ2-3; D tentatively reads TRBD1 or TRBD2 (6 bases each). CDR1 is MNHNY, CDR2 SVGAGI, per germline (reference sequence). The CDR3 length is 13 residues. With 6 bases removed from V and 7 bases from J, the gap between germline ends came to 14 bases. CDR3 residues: CASREGVTNTQYF. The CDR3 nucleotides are TGTGCCAGCAGGGAGGGGGTTACAAATACGCAGTATTTT.

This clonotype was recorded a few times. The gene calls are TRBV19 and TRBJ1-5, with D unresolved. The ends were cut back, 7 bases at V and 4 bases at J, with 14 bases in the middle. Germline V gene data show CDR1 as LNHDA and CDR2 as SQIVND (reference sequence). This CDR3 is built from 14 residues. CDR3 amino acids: CASKRVAGNQPQHF. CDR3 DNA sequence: TGTGCCAGTAAGAGGGTGGCTGGGAATCAGCCCCAGCATTTT.